The clone carrying this TCR beta chain was observed once. The repertoire was sequenced with immunoSEQ multiplex PCR; TCRdb's copy has only in-frame clones and lacks some. This sample carries approximately 70,000 clones, around 66% of them seen once, and the ten largest clones take 51%. Germline V lookup: CDR1 MGHDK, CDR2 SYGVNS. Trimming stripped 4 bases from V and 8 bases from J, with 17 bases between. The CDR3 covers 15 residues. Those enrolled, adults aged roughly 18 to 89 years, came from roughly 22 US areas. The study assigned cohorts using participant-reported clinical history. The data are from a study of blood T cell repertoires in COVID-19. Across the whole study: Acute and convalescent COVID-19 samples came from the United States, Italy and Spain. In each case, the material was cDNA or gDNA derived from T cells, B-cell-depleted T cells, or PBMCs.

This sequence originates from a woman in her fifties or sixties who had been exposed to COVID-19. What was sequenced was PBMCs or T cells enriched from blood (not recorded which). The chain employs TRBV25-1 and TRBJ1-4; D gene uncertain. The CDR3 coding sequence is TGTGCCAGCAGTGTGGGCGCGGGGTTCAGGGAAAAACTGTTTTTT. It yields the protein CASSVGAGFREKLFF.